This T cell receptor (beta chain) emerged from a study of Graves' ophthalmopathy and Graves' hyperthyroidism. The study's findings and limits: In predicting ophthalmopathy progression, the model reached approximately 70% sensitivity and about 73% specificity. Also, most clonotypes expanded in the thyroid above 0.001 frequency appeared in blood.

As for this clonotype: Its antigen is not known.

Active ophthalmopathy (CAS at least 3, NOSPECS at least 4), lasting under 3 months. As the starting material, 10 ml of fresh peripheral blood yielded the PBMCs. Scientists amplified the TCR beta CDR3 regions from RNA transcripts. RT-PCR in the first round used HTBI primers; a second-round multiplex PCR followed. TCRdb analysed the multiplex PCR reads with MiXCR anew, one entry per CDR3 protein. There are 150,000 or so distinct CDR3 sequences in the sample; about two fifths occur only once, and around 8.9% lies in the top ten. The CDR3 is 14 amino acids. Per the germline V gene, CDR1 is SGHTA and CDR2 is FQGNSA. V lost 5 bases and J lost 7; bases outside the gene matches: 7.

The J gene is TRBJ2-7, the V gene TRBV7-2; 11 bases match TRBD2. Sequencing input: peripheral blood. This clonotype was sampled from a man aged 25-45 years with Graves' ophthalmopathy. This CDR3 is CASSELAGVREQYF. In nucleotides, the CDR3 is TGTGCCAGCAGCGAACTAGCGGGAGTACGAGAGCAGTACTTC.